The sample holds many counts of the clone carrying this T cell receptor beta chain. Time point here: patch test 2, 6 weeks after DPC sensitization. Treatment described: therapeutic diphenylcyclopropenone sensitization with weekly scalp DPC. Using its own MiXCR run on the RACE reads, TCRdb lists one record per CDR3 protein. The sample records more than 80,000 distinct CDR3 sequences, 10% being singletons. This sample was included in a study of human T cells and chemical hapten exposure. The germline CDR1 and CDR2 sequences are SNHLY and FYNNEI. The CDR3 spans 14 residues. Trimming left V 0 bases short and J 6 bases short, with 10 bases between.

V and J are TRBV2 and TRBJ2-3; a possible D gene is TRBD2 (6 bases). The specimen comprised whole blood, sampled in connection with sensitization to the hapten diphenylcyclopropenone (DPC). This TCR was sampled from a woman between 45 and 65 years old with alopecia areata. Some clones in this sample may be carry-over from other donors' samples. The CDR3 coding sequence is TGTGCCAGCAGTGAAGCCCTAGCGAGTGATACGCAGTATTTT. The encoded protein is CASSEALASDTQYF.